The clone carrying this T cell receptor beta chain was observed a few times. These data originate in a study of blood T cell repertoires in COVID-19. In the study overall: Collection of acute and convalescent COVID-19 samples took place in the United States, Italy and Spain. Nucleic acid was either cDNA or gDNA, and it came from T cells, B-cell-depleted T cells, or PBMCs.

V gave up 2 bases and J gave up 5 bases, with 11 bases separating them. This CDR3 is built from 15 residues. The germline V gene encodes CDR1 SGHRS and CDR2 YFSETQ. Source study methods: Amplifying reference gene primers gave estimates of nucleated cell counts. Here immunoSEQ multiplex PCR was the method, and the copy in TCRdb shows in-frame clones only, minus some. D and trimming come from the DNA, and the V and J calls and clone size come from that table. The sample consists of tens of thousands of clones, around 81% of them appearing once. V and J are TRBV5-1 and TRBJ1-6; no clear D gene. This receptor was obtained from a man between 60 and 75 years old with acute or convalescent COVID-19. Sequencing was done on a sample of peripheral blood. The CDR3 loop is CASSLTEPNNSPLHF. CDR3 sequence (DNA): TGCGCCAGCAGCTTAACAGAGCCGAATAATTCACCCCTCCACTTT.